One T cell receptor beta chain is described in this entry. The target antigen is unknown. V was trimmed by 3 bases and J by 6 bases, leaving 8 bases between them. Germline lookup yields CDR1 SGHAT and CDR2 FQNNGV. The CDR3 loop spans 12 amino acids. The data are from a study of OX40 agonist ivuxolimab in advanced cancers. Repertoires were generated with immunoSEQ multiplex PCR, while TCRdb's copy carries only in-frame clones and drops some. Here the sample spans about 33,000 clones, 65% to 85% being singletons. Overall study findings and caveats: Within 6 weeks, CD4+ and CD8+ blood T cells expanded clonally at 0.1 to 3.0 mg/kg.

This TCR was recovered from an adult with an advanced solid tumor such as melanoma, head and neck, liver or kidney cancer. Source: CD4+ or CD8+ T cells sorted from blood, taken in a trial of the OX40 agonist ivuxolimab. The chain employs TRBV11-2 and TRBJ1-1; no clear D gene. The CDR3 here is CASSLNDAEAFF. The CDR3 bases are TGTGCCAGCAGCTTGAATGACGCTGAAGCTTTCTTT.